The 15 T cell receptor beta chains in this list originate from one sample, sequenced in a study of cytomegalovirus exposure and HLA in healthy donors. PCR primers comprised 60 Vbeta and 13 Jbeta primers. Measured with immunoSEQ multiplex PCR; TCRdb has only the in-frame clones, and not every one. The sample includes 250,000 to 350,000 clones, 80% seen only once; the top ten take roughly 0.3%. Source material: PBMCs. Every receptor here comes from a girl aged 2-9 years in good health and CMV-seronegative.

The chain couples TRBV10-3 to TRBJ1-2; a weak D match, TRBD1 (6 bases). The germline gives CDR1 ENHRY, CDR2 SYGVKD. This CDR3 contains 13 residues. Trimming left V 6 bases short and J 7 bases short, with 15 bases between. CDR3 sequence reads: CAIRDSLRGGYTF. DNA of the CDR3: TGTGCCATCAGGGACAGTTTGAGGGGTGGCTACACCTTC.

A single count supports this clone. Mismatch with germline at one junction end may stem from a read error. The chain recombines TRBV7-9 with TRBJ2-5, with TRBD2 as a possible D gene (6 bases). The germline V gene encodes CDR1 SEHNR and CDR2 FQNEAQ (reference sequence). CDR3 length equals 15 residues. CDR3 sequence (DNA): TGTTCCAGCAGCTTAGCGGCTACCGGGGGAGAGACCCAGTACTTC. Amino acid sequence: CSSSLAATGGETQYF.

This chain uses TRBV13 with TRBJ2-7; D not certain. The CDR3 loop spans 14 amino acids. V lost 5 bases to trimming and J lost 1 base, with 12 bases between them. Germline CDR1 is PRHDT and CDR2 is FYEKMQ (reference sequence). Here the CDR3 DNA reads TGTGCCAGCAGCCCGCAAGACAATTCCTACGAGCAGTACTTC. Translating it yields CASSPQDNSYEQYF.

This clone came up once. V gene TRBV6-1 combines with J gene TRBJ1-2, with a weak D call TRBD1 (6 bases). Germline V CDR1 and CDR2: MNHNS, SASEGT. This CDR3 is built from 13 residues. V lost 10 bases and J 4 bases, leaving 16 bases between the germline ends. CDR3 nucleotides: TGTGCCACCATCCGGACAGAAACCTATGGCTACACCTTC. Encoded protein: CATIRTETYGYTF.

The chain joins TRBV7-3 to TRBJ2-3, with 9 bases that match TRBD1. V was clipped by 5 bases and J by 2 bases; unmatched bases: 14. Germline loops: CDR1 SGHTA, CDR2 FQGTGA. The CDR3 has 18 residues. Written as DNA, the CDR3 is TGTGCCAGCAGCGAGGACAGGGGAAGCAGGGGCAACACAGATACGCAGTATTTT. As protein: CASSEDRGSRGNTDTQYF.

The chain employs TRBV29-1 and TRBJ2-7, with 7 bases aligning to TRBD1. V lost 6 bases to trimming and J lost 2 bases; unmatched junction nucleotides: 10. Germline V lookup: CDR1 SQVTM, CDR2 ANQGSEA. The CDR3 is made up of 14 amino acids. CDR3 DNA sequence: TGCAGCGTCCTGGGGGACAGAGGGGCCTACGAGCAGTACTTC. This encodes CSVLGDRGAYEQYF.

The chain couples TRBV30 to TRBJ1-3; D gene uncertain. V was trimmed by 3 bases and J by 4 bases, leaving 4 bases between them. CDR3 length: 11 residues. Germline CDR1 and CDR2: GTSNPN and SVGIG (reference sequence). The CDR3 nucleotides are TGTGCCTGGAGACGGGGAAACACCATATATTTT. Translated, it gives CAWRRGNTIYF. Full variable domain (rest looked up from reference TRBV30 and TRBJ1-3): SQTIHQWPATLVQPVGSPLSLECTVEGTSNPNLYWYRQAAGRGLQLLFYSVGIGQISSEVPQNLSASRPQDRQFILSSKKLLLSDSGFYLCAWRRGNTIYFGEGSWLTVV.

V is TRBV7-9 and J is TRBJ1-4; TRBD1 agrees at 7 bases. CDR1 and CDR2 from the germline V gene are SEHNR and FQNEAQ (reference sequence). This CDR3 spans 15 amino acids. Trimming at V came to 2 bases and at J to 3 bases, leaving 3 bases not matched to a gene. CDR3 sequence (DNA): TGTGCCAGCAGCTTAACCCAGGGGGCTAATGAAAAACTGTTTTTT. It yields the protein CASSLTQGANEKLFF.

CDR3 DNA: TGTGCCAGCAGCCCGGGAAAGGACCATGCCCAAGAGACCCAGTACTTC. Translated, it gives CASSPGKDHAQETQYF. The chain combines TRBV7-9 with TRBJ2-5; perhaps TRBD2 as D (5 bases). Germline V gene sequence: CDR1 SEHNR, CDR2 FQNEAQ (reference sequence). Trimming pared 5 bases from V and 1 base from J, leaving 17 bases between. The CDR3 sequence is 16 residues long.

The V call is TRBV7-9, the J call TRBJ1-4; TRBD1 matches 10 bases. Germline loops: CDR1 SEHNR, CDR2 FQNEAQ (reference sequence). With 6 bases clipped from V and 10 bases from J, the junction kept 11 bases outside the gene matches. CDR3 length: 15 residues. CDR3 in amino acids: CASSPPGQGNGKLFF. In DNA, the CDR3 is TGTGCCAGCAGTCCACCGGGACAGGGGAACGGAAAACTGTTTTTT.

CDR3 loop: CASSPWSGSTDTQYF. CDR3 sequence (DNA): TGTGCCAGCAGCCCGTGGAGCGGGAGCACAGATACGCAGTATTTT. This chain joins TRBV5-5 and TRBJ2-3, with D tentatively TRBD2 (6 bases). V was cut by 4 bases and J by 0 bases, with 12 bases left in between. Germline V gives CDR1 SGHKS, CDR2 YYEKEE (reference sequence). This CDR3 comprises 15 residues.

CDR3 bases: TGTGCCAGCATGGGGGGAATCTCCTACGAGCAGTACTTC. It translates to CASMGGISYEQYF. The chain recombines TRBV6-5 with TRBJ2-7, with TRBD2 as a possible D gene (6 bases). The CDR3 has 13 amino acids. V dropped 7 bases and J dropped 0 bases, with 10 bases sitting between them. Germline V lookup: CDR1 MNHEY, CDR2 SVGAGI.

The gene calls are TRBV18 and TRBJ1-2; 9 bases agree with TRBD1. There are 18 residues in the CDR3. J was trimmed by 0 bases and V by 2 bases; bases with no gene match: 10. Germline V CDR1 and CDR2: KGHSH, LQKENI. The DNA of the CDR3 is TGTGCCAGCTCACCAATCGGGACAGGGTCCGGGGCTAACTATGGCTACACCTTC. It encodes CASSPIGTGSGANYGYTF.

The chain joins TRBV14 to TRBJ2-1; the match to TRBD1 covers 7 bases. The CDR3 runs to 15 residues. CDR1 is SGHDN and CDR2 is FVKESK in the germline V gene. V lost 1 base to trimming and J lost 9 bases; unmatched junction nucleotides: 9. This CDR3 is CASSQGRTGLGEQFF. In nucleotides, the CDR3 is TGTGCCAGCAGCCAAGGAAGGACAGGTTTAGGTGAGCAGTTCTTC.

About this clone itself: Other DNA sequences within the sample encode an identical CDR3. CDR3 amino acids: CASSLVIRGTDTQYF. CDR3 in DNA: TGTGCCAGCAGCTTAGTTATTCGGGGAACAGATACGCAGTATTTT. The rearrangement uses TRBV7-9 and TRBJ2-3; perhaps TRBD2 as D (5 bases). CDR1 and CDR2 (germline): SEHNR, FQNEAQ (reference sequence). CDR3 size: 15 residues. Trimming took 1 base from V and 3 from J, leaving 11 bases between them.